This T cell receptor beta chain was sequenced for a study of shared T cell receptors in the human thymus. Measured with immunoSEQ multiplex PCR; TCRdb has only the in-frame clones, and not every one. Of some 640,000 clones detected, 87% appear once; the ten largest clones hold roughly 0.0094%. Germline V CDR1 and CDR2: MDHEN, SYDVKM. There are 16 residues in the CDR3. V shed 6 bases, J shed 0 bases, and the junction held 8 bases outside the gene matches. These records were also assigned to another study, of human thymus T cells. That work contributes: Surgeons resected thymus tissue during corrective heart surgery. A high degree of thymic repertoire overlap among unrelated individuals was reported in related research.

The chain links TRBV28 to TRBJ1-3, with 7 bases identical to TRBD1. The TCR originated in a boy in the first two years of life with a congenital heart defect. Sequencing was carried out using thymocytes. The chain's CDR3 is CASSLDRSSSGNTIYF. Here the CDR3 DNA reads TGTGCCAGCAGCTTGGACAGGTCAAGCTCTGGAAACACCATATATTTT.